This record looks at one T cell receptor (beta chain) sequence and its context. As yet, its antigen is unknown. This specimen belongs to a study of T cell responses to AZD1222 COVID-19 vaccine. Trimming cost V 0 bases and J 6 bases; bases outside gene matches: 7. This CDR3 is built from 16 residues. The germline CDR1 and CDR2 sequences are LGHNA and YSLEER. Notes on the study in general: Targets within unmutated variant regions were reportedly found for nearly half of spike-specific TCRs.

The repertoire was sequenced with immunoSEQ multiplex PCR; TCRdb's copy has only in-frame clones and lacks some. The data hold some 110,000 clones, with 75% to 90% observed a single time. The chain uses TRBV4-3 and TRBJ1-5, with 8 bases lining up with TRBD1. This receptor was taken from an adult in good health. The sequencing here drew on peripheral blood, taken on day 0 of AZD1222 vaccination. The CDR3 bases are TGCGCCAGCAGCCAAGAGGGCCAGGGGGCCGGTCAGCCCCAGCATTTT. Amino acids: CASSQEGQGAGQPQHF.